The 23 T cell receptor beta chains below all came from one sample that was sequenced in a study of blood T cell repertoires in COVID-19. Only in-frame clones appear in the TCRdb table, and some are missing; sequencing was by immunoSEQ multiplex PCR. Among around 99,000 clones listed, approximately 90% were seen once. Sequenced input: peripheral blood. Receptors were obtained from a man between 45 and 60 years old with acute or convalescent COVID-19.

The chain recombines TRBV5-1 with TRBJ1-6; D gene unclear. The germline CDR1 and CDR2 sequences are SGHRS and YFSETQ. This CDR3 has 13 residues. Trimming took 0 bases from V and 10 from J, leaving 8 bases between them. The chain's CDR3 is CASSLDSGSPLHF. The CDR3, as DNA: TGCGCCAGCAGCTTGGATTCAGGATCACCCCTCCACTTT.

The genes are TRBV19 and TRBJ1-2, with TRBD1 as a possible D gene (5 bases). V was pared by 5 bases and J by 8 bases, with 15 bases between. CDR1 is LNHDA, CDR2 SQIVND, per germline (reference sequence). There are 13 residues in the CDR3. CDR3 region: CASSWGGRGGYTF. Here the CDR3 DNA reads TGTGCCAGTAGTTGGGGGGGACGGGGAGGCTACACCTTC. The full variable domain, completed using reference TRBV19 and TRBJ1-2, is DGGITQSPKYLFRKEGQNVTLSCEQNLNHDAMYWYRQDPGQGLRLIYYSQIVNDFQKGDIAEGYSVSREKKESFPLTVTSAQKNPTAFYLCASSWGGRGGYTFGSGTRLTVV.

This chain joins TRBV19 and TRBJ2-7, with D possibly TRBD2 on 6 matching bases. This CDR3 has 14 amino acids. Trimming cost V 3 bases and J 2 bases, with 11 bases left between them. Looked up from germline, CDR1 is LNHDA and CDR2 is SQIVND (reference sequence). The CDR3 here is CASSIRGFTYEQYF. The CDR3 coding sequence is TGTGCCAGTAGTATTCGGGGGTTTACCTACGAGCAGTACTTC.

The chain combines TRBV19 with TRBJ2-1, with D maybe TRBD2 (5 bases). V lost 5 bases, J lost 7 bases, and 18 bases lay in between. This CDR3 has 15 amino acids. Germline CDR1 is LNHDA and CDR2 is SQIVND (reference sequence). The DNA of the CDR3 is TGTGCCAGTAGTCCAACGGACTGGACCCGTAATGAGCAGTTCTTC. Protein product: CASSPTDWTRNEQFF.

This chain joins TRBV6-5 and TRBJ2-3, with 9 bases identical to TRBD1. V was pared by 6 bases and J by 5 bases, with 6 bases of the junction left unmatched. Germline-derived CDR1 and CDR2 are MNHEY and SVGAGI. The CDR3 is 14 amino acids. The CDR3 DNA follows: TGTGCCAGCAGCTACGGGACAGGGTTAGATACGCAGTATTTT. The encoded protein is CASSYGTGLDTQYF.

CDR3 protein: CASSPQGQNTGELFF. In DNA, the CDR3 is TGTGCCAGCTCTCCTCAGGGACAGAACACCGGGGAGCTGTTTTTT. The chain links TRBV18 to TRBJ2-2; possible D gene TRBD1, 6 bases. Trimming stripped 6 bases from V and 1 base from J, with 12 bases between. The CDR3 totals 15 residues. Germline lookup yields CDR1 KGHSH and CDR2 LQKENI.

The chain has TRBV5-8 and TRBJ1-5; 11 bases line up with TRBD1. Germline CDR1 and CDR2: SGHTS and YDEGEE. The CDR3 runs 16 residues. With 0 bases clipped from V and 7 bases from J, the junction kept 6 bases outside the gene matches. CDR3 DNA sequence: TGTGCCAGCAGCTTGGCGGACAGGGGGCTTGGGCAGCCCCAGCATTTT. Its protein product is CASSLADRGLGQPQHF.

The chain employs TRBV28 and TRBJ1-6, with TRBD1 matching over 7 bases. The germline gives CDR1 MDHEN, CDR2 SYDVKM. The CDR3 runs to 15 residues. Losses at the gene ends were 6 bases for V and 5 bases for J; bases not matched to a gene: 7. CDR3 sequence reads: CASRPADRDNSPLHF. The CDR3, as DNA: TGTGCCAGCAGGCCGGCCGACAGGGATAATTCACCCCTCCACTTT.

The CDR3: CASRWQANNEQFF. CDR3 DNA: TGTGCCAGCAGATGGCAGGCTAACAATGAGCAGTTCTTC. This rearrangement joins TRBV6-5 to TRBJ2-1; no firm D call. Germline lookup yields CDR1 MNHEY and CDR2 SVGAGI. V was pared by 6 bases and J by 5 bases, with 11 bases between. This CDR3 comprises 13 residues.

The rearrangement uses TRBV14 and TRBJ2-1, with D maybe TRBD2 (6 bases). Trimming shortened V by 4 bases and J by 6 bases, and 10 bases separated the two germline ends. The length of the CDR3 is 13 residues. Germline V gives CDR1 SGHDN, CDR2 FVKESK. CDR3 region: CASSRLVVNEQFF. Written as DNA, the CDR3 is TGTGCCAGCAGCCGACTAGTGGTCAATGAGCAGTTCTTC.

The chain has TRBV6-4 and TRBJ2-3, with D possibly matching TRBD2 (6 bases). Germline values: CDR1 MRHNA, CDR2 SNTAGT. This CDR3 is built from 14 residues. V gave up 0 bases and J gave up 4 bases, with 8 bases separating them. In DNA form, the CDR3 reads TGTGCCAGCAGTGACTCTTCGGGGGCAGATACGCAGTATTTT. It is translated as CASSDSSGADTQYF.

V and J are TRBV5-6 and TRBJ2-3, with 11 bases lining up with TRBD2. The CDR3 consists of 17 residues. With V trimmed by 4 bases and J by 2 bases, 9 bases remained unmatched. The germline gives CDR1 SGHDT, CDR2 YYEEEE. The CDR3 nucleotides are TGTGCCAGCAGCGGCTTCGGGACTAGCGGAGCCACAGATACGCAGTATTTT. Residues: CASSGFGTSGATDTQYF. Full variable domain (remainder filled in from reference TRBV5-6 and TRBJ2-3): DAGVTQSPTHLIKTRGQQVTLRCSPKSGHDTVSWYQQALGQGPQFIFQYYEEEERQRGNFPDRFSGHQFPNYSSELNVNALLLGDSALYLCASSGFGTSGATDTQYFGPGTRLTVL.

The CDR3 DNA reads TGTGCCAGTAGTTCCCCTAGCGGGAGAAAAGGAGTAGATACGCAGTATTTT. This sequence encodes CASSSPSGRKGVDTQYF. V gene TRBV19 combines with J gene TRBJ2-3; 10 bases are shared with TRBD2. This CDR3 has 17 amino acids. Trimming took 5 bases from V and 5 from J; bases not matched to a gene: 13. The germline gives CDR1 LNHDA, CDR2 SQIVND (reference sequence).

The V gene is TRBV7-9, the J gene TRBJ1-2; D is possibly TRBD1 (5 bases). The germline V gene encodes CDR1 SEHNR and CDR2 FQNEAQ (reference sequence). The germline V and J ends were trimmed by 7 bases and 4 bases, with 19 bases remaining between them. CDR3 length: 15 residues. The DNA for the CDR3 is TGTGCCAGCACCGCGGGGACTGAGTTACTCTATGGCTACACCTTC. Protein product: CASTAGTELLYGYTF.

The chain is built from TRBV30 and TRBJ1-2; possible D gene TRBD1, 5 bases. Germline V gene lookup returns CDR1 GTSNPN and CDR2 SVGIG (reference sequence). Deletions cut 1 base from V and 6 bases from J, with 15 bases between. This CDR3 has 14 residues. CDR3: CAWSAIGGIHGYTF. CDR3 DNA sequence: TGTGCCTGGAGTGCTATTGGGGGGATCCATGGCTACACCTTC.

This clone was observed once. The chain uses TRBV5-1 and TRBJ2-2; D call uncertain. This CDR3 spans 14 amino acids. Per germline, CDR1 SGHRS and CDR2 YFSETQ. The V end was cut by 4 bases, the J end by 1 base, with 8 bases between. This CDR3 is CASSGQVNTGELFF. The CDR3 nucleotides read TGCGCCAGCAGCGGGCAGGTGAACACCGGGGAGCTGTTTTTT.

This clone came up once. This chain connects TRBV5-6 to TRBJ1-2; TRBD1 matches 8 bases. Germline-derived CDR1 and CDR2 are SGHDT and YYEEEE. Unmatched junction bases numbered 9, after V lost 3 bases and J lost 5 bases. There are 15 residues in the CDR3. In DNA, the CDR3 is TGTGCCAGCAGCTCGATGACAGGGGTAGGATATGGCTACACCTTC. It yields the protein CASSSMTGVGYGYTF.

The chain combines TRBV27 with TRBJ1-2; TRBD1 might be the D (6 bases). Germline values: CDR1 MNHEY, CDR2 SMNVEV (reference sequence). This CDR3 is built from 15 residues. The germline V and J ends were trimmed by 0 bases and 4 bases, with 12 bases remaining between them. CDR3 residues: CASSLSQGPRYGYTF. The DNA of the CDR3 is TGTGCCAGCAGTTTATCACAGGGACCGCGCTATGGCTACACCTTC.

In nucleotides, the CDR3 is TGTGCCAGCAGCTTCGGACAGGGGGCTAAGGACGAGCAGTACTTC. Residues: CASSFGQGAKDEQYF. The V call is TRBV5-6, the J call TRBJ2-7, with 11 nucleotides matching TRBD1. This CDR3 has 15 amino acids. After removal of 2 bases from V and 5 bases from J, the junction contained 6 bases not matched to a gene. Germline CDR1 reads SGHDT; CDR2 reads YYEEEE.

Regarding this clone: This specimen includes other DNA sequences encoding the same CDR3. The chain links TRBV10-1 to TRBJ2-1; TRBD1 agrees at 9 bases. This CDR3 is built from 13 residues. Germline CDR1 is WNHNN and CDR2 is SYGVQD (reference sequence). V was pared by 7 bases and J by 3 bases, with 1 base of the junction left unmatched. The CDR3 region has the DNA TGCGCCAGCACGGGACAGGGCTACAATGAGCAGTTCTTC. Its translation is CASTGQGYNEQFF.

The rearrangement links TRBV6-2 or TRBV6-3 to TRBJ2-7; 8 bases are a match to TRBD1. V was pared by 3 bases and J by 2 bases, with 3 bases of the junction left unmatched. Germline CDR1 reads MNHEY; CDR2 reads SVGEGT. The CDR3 is 14 amino acids. DNA for the CDR3: TGTGCCAGCAGTTATGGCAGGGGGCCCTACGAGCAGTACTTC. Translating it yields CASSYGRGPYEQYF.

The rearrangement uses TRBV6-2 or TRBV6-3 and TRBJ2-1; 8 positions agree with TRBD2. The CDR3 runs to 19 residues. The V gene's germline CDR1 is MNHEY and CDR2 SVGEGT. Trimming took 0 bases from V and 7 from J; bases not matched to a gene: 17. DNA for the CDR3: TGTGCCAGCAGTTACTCGGGCAGGGGCGCTAGCGGGCCGCAGAATGAGCAGTTCTTC. Amino acid sequence: CASSYSGRGASGPQNEQFF.

The rearrangement joins TRBV12-3 or TRBV12-4 to TRBJ1-1; D might be TRBD1 (6 bases). V was trimmed by 2 bases and J by 11 bases, leaving 9 bases between them. The CDR3 consists of 11 residues. CDR3 protein: CASSLRGGAFF. The CDR3 region has the DNA TGTGCCAGCAGTTTAAGGGGGGGGGCTTTCTTT.